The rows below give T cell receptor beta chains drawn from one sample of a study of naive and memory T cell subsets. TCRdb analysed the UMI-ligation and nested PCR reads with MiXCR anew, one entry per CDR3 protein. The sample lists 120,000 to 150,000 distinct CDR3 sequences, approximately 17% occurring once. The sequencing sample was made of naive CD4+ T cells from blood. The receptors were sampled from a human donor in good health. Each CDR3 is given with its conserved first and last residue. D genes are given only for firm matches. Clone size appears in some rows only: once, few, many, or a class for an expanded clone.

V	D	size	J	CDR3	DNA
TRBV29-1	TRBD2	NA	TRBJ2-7	CSVALGLAGDLGQYF	TGCAGCGTTGCATTGGGTCTAGCGGGAGACCTTGGGCAGTACTTC
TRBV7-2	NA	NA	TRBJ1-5	CASSLGGPQPQHF	TGTGCCAGCAGCTTAGGCGGGCCTCAGCCCCAGCATTTT
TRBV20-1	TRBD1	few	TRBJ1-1	CSARRTGDTLNTEAFF	TGCAGTGCTAGGAGGACAGGTGACACTCTGAACACTGAAGCTTTCTTT
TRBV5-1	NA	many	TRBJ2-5	CASSLGFGREETQYF	TGCGCCAGCAGCTTGGGGTTCGGCAGGGAAGAGACCCAGTACTTC
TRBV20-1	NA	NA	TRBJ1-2	CSARAGVGGYTF	TGCAGTGCTAGAGCTGGAGTGGGGGGCTACACCTTC
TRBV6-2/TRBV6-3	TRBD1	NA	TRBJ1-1	CASSRTGGRTEAFF	TGTGCCAGCAGCCGTACAGGGGGTCGGACTGAAGCTTTCTTT
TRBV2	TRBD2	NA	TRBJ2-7	CASNPSGSPYEQYF	TGTGCCAGCAATCCTAGCGGGAGCCCCTACGAGCAGTACTTC
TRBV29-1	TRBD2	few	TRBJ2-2	CSVGLAANTGELFF	TGCAGCGTCGGACTAGCGGCCAACACCGGGGAGCTGTTTTTT
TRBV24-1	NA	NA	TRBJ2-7	CATSDSATYEQYF	TGTGCCACCAGTGATTCAGCAACCTACGAGCAGTACTTC
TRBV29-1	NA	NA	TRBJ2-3	CSVENPSSGPDTQYF	TGCAGCGTTGAAAACCCCTCGTCGGGACCAGATACGCAGTATTTT
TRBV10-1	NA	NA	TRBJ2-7	CASSEEDSSSYEQYF	TGCGCCAGCAGTGAGGAGGACAGCAGCTCCTACGAGCAGTACTTC
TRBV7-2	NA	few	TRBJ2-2	CASSPTGVHNTGELFF	TGTGCCAGCAGCCCCACTGGGGTCCACAACACCGGGGAGCTGTTTTTT
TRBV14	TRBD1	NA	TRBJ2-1	CASSHRQGSGEQFF	TGTGCCAGCAGCCATCGACAGGGGTCGGGGGAGCAGTTCTTC
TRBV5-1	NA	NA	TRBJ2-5	CASSLSGDLQETQYF	TGCGCCAGCAGCTTGTCAGGCGATTTACAAGAGACCCAGTACTTC
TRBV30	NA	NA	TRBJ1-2	CACQKLYGYTF	TGTGCCTGCCAAAAACTATATGGCTACACCTTC
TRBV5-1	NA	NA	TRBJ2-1	CASSLALASSYNEQFF	TGCGCCAGCAGCTTGGCTCTAGCGAGCTCCTACAATGAGCAGTTCTTC
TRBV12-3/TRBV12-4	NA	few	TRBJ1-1	CASRQMITEAFF	TGTGCCAGCAGGCAAATGATCACTGAAGCTTTCTTT
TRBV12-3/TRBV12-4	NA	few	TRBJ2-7	CASSLRPLHEQYF	TGTGCCAGCAGTCTCAGACCTCTACACGAGCAGTACTTC
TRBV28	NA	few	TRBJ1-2	CASSTQLGYTF	TGTGCCAGCAGTACCCAGCTGGGCTACACCTTC
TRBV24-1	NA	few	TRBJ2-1	CATSDRDTGNEQFF	TGTGCCACCAGTGACAGGGACACGGGAAATGAGCAGTTCTTC
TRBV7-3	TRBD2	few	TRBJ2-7	CASSPPGGAPYEQYF	TGTGCCAGCAGCCCGCCGGGGGGGGCCCCCTACGAGCAGTACTTC
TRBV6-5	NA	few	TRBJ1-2	CASGAAGYGYTF	TGTGCCAGCGGGGCGGCGGGCTATGGCTACACCTTC
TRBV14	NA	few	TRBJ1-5	CASSQGDNQPQHF	TGTGCCAGCAGCCAAGGTGACAATCAGCCCCAGCATTTT
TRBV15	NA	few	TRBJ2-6	CATSRDRKSVLTF	TGTGCCACCAGCAGAGACAGGAAAAGCGTCCTGACTTTC
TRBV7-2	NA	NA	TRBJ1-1	CASSKDNLDSNEAFF	TGTGCCAGCAGCAAAGATAATTTAGACAGTAATGAAGCTTTCTTT
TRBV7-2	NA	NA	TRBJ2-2	CASSLARLANTGELFF	TGTGCCAGCAGCTTAGCGCGGCTAGCGAACACCGGGGAGCTGTTTTTT
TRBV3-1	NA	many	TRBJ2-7	CASSQKRTPYEQYF	TGTGCCAGCAGCCAAAAGCGGACACCCTACGAGCAGTACTTC
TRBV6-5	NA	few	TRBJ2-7	CASSYSMNGYEQYF	TGTGCCAGCAGTTACTCGATGAACGGGTACGAGCAGTACTTC
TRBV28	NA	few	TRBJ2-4	CASSPIARQHAKNIQYF	TGTGCCAGCAGTCCGATAGCTAGGCAGCACGCCAAAAACATTCAGTACTTC
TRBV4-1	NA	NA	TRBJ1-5	CASSLPGRELQPQHF	TGCGCCAGCAGCCTCCCCGGCAGGGAACTTCAGCCCCAGCATTTT
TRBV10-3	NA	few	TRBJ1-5	CAINGMINQPQHF	TGTGCCATCAACGGGATGATCAATCAGCCCCAGCATTTT
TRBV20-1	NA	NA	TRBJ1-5	CSARVANQPQHF	TGCAGTGCTAGAGTTGCGAATCAGCCCCAGCATTTT
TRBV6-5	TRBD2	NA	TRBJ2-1	CASSSSGSRNEQFF	TGTGCCAGCAGCTCTAGCGGGAGCCGAAATGAGCAGTTCTTC
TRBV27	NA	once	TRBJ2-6	CASSGANVLTF	TGTGCCAGCTCTGGGGCCAACGTCCTGACTTTC
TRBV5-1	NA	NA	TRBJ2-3	CASSLIHGTGITDTQYF	TGCGCCAGCAGCTTGATTCACGGCACAGGGATCACAGATACGCAGTATTTT
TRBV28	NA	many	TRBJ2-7	CASSSVKYEQYF	TGTGCCAGCAGTTCTGTGAAATACGAGCAGTACTTC
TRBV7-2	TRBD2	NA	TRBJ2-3	CASSLRLAGGTDTQYF	TGTGCCAGCAGCCTAAGACTAGCGGGAGGCACAGATACGCAGTATTTT